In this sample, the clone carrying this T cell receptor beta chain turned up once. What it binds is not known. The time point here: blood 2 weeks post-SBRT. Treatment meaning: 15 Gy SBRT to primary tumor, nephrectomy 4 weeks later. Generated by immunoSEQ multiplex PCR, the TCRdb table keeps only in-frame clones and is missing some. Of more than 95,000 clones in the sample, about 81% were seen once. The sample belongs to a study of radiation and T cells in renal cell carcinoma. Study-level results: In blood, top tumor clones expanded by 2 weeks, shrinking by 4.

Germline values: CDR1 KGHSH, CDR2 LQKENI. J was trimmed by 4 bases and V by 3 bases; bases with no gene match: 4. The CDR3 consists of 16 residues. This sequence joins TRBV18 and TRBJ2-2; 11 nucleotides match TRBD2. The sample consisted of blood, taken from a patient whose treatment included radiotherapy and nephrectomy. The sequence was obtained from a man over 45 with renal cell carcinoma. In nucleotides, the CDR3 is TGTGCCAGCTCACCGACTAGCGGGACCACCACCGGGGAGCTGTTTTTT. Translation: CASSPTSGTTTGELFF.